This T cell receptor (beta chain) was retrieved from a study of cytomegalovirus exposure and HLA in healthy donors. Whole-study results and caveats: It was approximately 160 TCR beta chains that were listed as cytomegalovirus-associated. Whilst most TCR sequences proved rare, a subset of public TCRs occurred across many donors. Reportedly, diagnosis of cytomegalovirus status by the classifier showed high specificity and sensitivity.

The V gene's germline CDR1 is SGHTA and CDR2 FQGNSA. The CDR3 has 16 residues. V was clipped by 2 bases and J by 1 base, with 14 bases between them. Remarks on this clone: Its antigen is not identified.

The approximately 120-subject validation cohort, separate from the 666-subject first cohort, included the donors. Data came from immunoSEQ multiplex PCR; TCRdb stores just in-frame clones and leaves some out. The repertoire holds 120,000 to 150,000 clones, with around 88% as singletons. The V call is TRBV7-2, the J call TRBJ2-5, with D unresolved. Sequencing used PBMCs. This TCR was recovered from a woman aged 18-29 years in good health and CMV-seropositive. The CDR3 DNA follows: TGTGCCAGCAGCTTAATCCAGTTGAGGCTCCAAGAGACCCAGTACTTC. Its protein product is CASSLIQLRLQETQYF.